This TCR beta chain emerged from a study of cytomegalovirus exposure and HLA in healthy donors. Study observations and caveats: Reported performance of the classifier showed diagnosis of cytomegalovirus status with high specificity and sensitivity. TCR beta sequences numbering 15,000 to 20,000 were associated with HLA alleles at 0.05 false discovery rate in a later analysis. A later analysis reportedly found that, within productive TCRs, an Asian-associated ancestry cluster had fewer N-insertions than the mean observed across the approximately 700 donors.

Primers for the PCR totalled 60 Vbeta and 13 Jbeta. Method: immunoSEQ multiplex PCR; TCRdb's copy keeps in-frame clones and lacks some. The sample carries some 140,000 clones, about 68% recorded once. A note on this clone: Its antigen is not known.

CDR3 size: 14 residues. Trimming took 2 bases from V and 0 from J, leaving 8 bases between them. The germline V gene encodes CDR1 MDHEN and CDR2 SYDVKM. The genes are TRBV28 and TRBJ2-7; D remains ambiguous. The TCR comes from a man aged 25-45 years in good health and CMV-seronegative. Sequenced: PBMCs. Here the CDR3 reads CASSLMADSYEQYF. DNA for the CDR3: TGTGCCAGCAGTTTAATGGCGGACTCCTACGAGCAGTACTTC.